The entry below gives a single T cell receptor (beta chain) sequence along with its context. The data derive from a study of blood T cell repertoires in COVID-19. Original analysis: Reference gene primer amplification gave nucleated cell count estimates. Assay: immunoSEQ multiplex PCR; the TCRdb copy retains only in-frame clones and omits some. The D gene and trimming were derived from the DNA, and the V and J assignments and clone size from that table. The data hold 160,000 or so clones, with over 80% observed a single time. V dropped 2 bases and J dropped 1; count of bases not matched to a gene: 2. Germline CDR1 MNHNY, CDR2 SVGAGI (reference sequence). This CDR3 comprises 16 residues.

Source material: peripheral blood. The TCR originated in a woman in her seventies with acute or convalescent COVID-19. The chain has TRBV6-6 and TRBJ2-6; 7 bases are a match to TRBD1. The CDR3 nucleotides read TGTGCCAGCAGTTACCCACAGGGGTCTGGGGCCAACGTCCTGACTTTC. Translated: CASSYPQGSGANVLTF.